These T cell receptor beta chains were read from a single sample in a study of blood T cell repertoires in COVID-19. The protocol was immunoSEQ multiplex PCR, while the TCRdb copy is restricted to in-frame clones and leaves out a portion. This table holds tens of thousands of clones, approximately 89% found once. Material for sequencing was peripheral blood. Receptors were obtained from a human donor with active COVID-19. The donor label of this sample is uncertain. Each CDR3 is given with its conserved first and last residue. Each record gives: V gene, D gene, CDR3 length, J gene, CDR3 protein, CDR3 DNA. The D gene is left open where the match is weak.

>TRBV27|.|14|TRBJ1-1
CAPDPGAFDTEAFF
TGTGCCCCGGACCCTGGGGCGTTCGACACTGAAGCTTTCTTT
>TRBV6-1|TRBD2|20|TRBJ2-1
CASSERRWSGGYASYNEQFF
TGTGCCAGCAGTGAAAGGCGCTGGAGCGGGGGCTACGCCTCCTACAATGAGCAGTTCTTC
>TRBV4-1|.|12|TRBJ1-1
CASSHMNTEAFF
TGCGCCAGCAGCCACATGAACACTGAAGCTTTCTTT
>TRBV6-6|.|15|TRBJ2-4
CASKDLDEAKNIQYF
TGTGCCAGCAAAGACCTAGACGAGGCCAAAAACATTCAGTACTTC
>TRBV2|TRBD2|15|TRBJ2-5
CASSEEGSGEETQYF
TGTGCCAGCAGTGAAGAAGGTAGCGGGGAAGAGACCCAGTACTTC
>TRBV6-4|.|13|TRBJ1-1
CASSLSGTTEAFF
TGTGCCAGCAGTTTATCCGGGACAACTGAAGCTTTCTTT
>TRBV12-3/TRBV12-4|.|13|TRBJ1-1
CASSLGPNTEAFF
TGTGCCAGCAGTTTAGGGCCAAACACTGAAGCTTTCTTT
>TRBV27|.|17|TRBJ2-2
CASSLTGESGNTGELFF
TGTGCCAGCAGTTTAACGGGGGAAAGCGGGAACACCGGGGAGCTGTTTTTT
>TRBV6-5|.|14|TRBJ1-3
CASRLEPSGNTIYF
TGTGCCAGCAGACTGGAGCCATCTGGAAACACCATATATTTT
>TRBV10-3|TRBD1|16|TRBJ1-4
CAISRTGDGRAEKLFF
TGTGCCATCAGCCGGACAGGGGACGGGCGGGCTGAAAAACTGTTTTTT
>TRBV3-1/TRBV3-2|.|12|TRBJ2-7
CASSPGSDEQYF
TGTGCCAGCAGTCCGGGGAGCGACGAGCAGTACTTC
>TRBV6-5|.|15|TRBJ1-4
CASTSQYTTNEKLFF
TGTGCCAGCACCTCTCAGTATACAACTAATGAAAAACTGTTTTTT
>TRBV7-2|.|14|TRBJ2-2
CASSFVTNTGELFF
TGTGCCAGCAGCTTTGTCACGAACACCGGGGAGCTGTTTTTT
>TRBV7-2|.|17|TRBJ1-2
CASSKSGQGPTNYGYTF
TGTGCCAGCAGCAAATCCGGCCAGGGCCCAACTAACTATGGCTACACCTTC
>TRBV9|.|22|TRBJ1-5
CASSVGNRVRSEYLYSNQPQHF
TGTGCCAGCAGCGTAGGCAACAGGGTTAGGTCGGAATATCTATATAGCAATCAGCCCCAGCATTTT
>TRBV6-5|.|15|TRBJ1-5
CASSYSILGGTTGHF
TGTGCCAGCAGTTACTCGATCTTAGGCGGGACGACGGGGCATTTT
>TRBV4-1|.|15|TRBJ1-4
CASGVMGQANEKLFF
TGCGCCAGCGGGGTAATGGGGCAAGCTAATGAAAAACTGTTTTTT
>TRBV24-1|.|14|TRBJ1-5
CATSPGEHNQPQHF
TGTGCCACCAGTCCCGGGGAACACAATCAGCCCCAGCATTTT
>TRBV7-9|TRBD1|15|TRBJ2-7
CASSLDQTGTYEQYF
TGTGCCAGCAGCTTAGACCAGACAGGGACGTACGAGCAGTACTTC
>TRBV19|TRBD2|15|TRBJ2-1
CASTLTSGGYNEQFF
TGTGCCAGTACTTTGACTAGCGGGGGATACAATGAGCAGTTCTTC
>TRBV19|TRBD1|15|TRBJ1-2
CASSTPGQGGYGYTF
TGTGCCAGTAGTACACCGGGACAGGGAGGATATGGCTACACCTTC
>TRBV5-6|.|16|TRBJ1-1
CASSRATGHLNTEAFF
TGTGCCAGCAGCAGGGCCACGGGACACCTGAACACTGAAGCTTTCTTT
>TRBV5-4|.|14|TRBJ1-2
CASSFYSGRGGYTF
TGTGCCAGCAGCTTCTATTCGGGCCGGGGAGGCTACACCTTC